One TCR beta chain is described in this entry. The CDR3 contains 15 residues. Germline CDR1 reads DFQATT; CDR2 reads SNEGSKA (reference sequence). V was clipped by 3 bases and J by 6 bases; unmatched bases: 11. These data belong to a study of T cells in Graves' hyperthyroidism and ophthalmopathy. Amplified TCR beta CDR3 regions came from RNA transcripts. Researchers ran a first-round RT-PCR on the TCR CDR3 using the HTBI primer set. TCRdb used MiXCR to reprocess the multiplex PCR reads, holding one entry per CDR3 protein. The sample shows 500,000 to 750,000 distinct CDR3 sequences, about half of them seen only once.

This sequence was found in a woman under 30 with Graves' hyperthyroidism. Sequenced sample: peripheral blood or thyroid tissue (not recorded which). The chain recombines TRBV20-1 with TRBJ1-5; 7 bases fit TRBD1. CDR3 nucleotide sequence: TGCAGTGCTAGGTACGGGACAGCGGACGGTCAGCCCCAGCATTTT. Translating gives CSARYGTADGQPQHF.